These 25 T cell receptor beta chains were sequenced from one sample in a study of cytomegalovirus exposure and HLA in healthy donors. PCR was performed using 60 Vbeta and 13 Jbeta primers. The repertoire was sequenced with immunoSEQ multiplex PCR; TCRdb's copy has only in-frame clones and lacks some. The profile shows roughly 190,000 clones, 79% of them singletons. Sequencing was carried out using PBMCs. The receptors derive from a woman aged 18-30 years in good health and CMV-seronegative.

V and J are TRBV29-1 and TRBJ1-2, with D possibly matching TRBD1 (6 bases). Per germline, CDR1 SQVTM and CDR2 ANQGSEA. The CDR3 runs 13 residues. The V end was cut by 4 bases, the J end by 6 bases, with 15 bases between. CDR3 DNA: TGCAGCGTTGGTCGGACAGCTACGGATGGCTACACCTTC. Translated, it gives CSVGRTATDGYTF. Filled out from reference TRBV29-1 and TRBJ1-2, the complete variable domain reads SAVISQKPSRDICQRGTSLTIQCQVDSQVTMMFWYRQQPGQSLTLIATANQGSEATYESGFVIDKFPISRPNLTFSTLTVSNMSPEDSSIYLCSVGRTATDGYTFGSGTRLTVV.

The CDR3 protein is CASSLQGGGNEKLFF. The CDR3 coding sequence is TGTGCCAGCAGCCTACAGGGAGGGGGGAATGAAAAACTGTTTTTT. The chain has TRBV5-4 and TRBJ1-4; TRBD1 might be the D (6 bases). Germline V gene sequence: CDR1 SGHNT, CDR2 YYREEE (reference sequence). The CDR3 consists of 15 residues. Trimming removed 4 bases from V and 5 bases from J, with 15 bases in between.

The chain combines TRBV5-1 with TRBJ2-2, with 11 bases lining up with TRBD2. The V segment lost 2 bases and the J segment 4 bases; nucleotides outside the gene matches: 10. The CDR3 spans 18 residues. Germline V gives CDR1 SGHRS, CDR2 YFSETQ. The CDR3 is CASSFQGGTSGGTGELFF. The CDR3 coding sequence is TGCGCCAGCAGCTTTCAAGGGGGGACTAGCGGAGGCACCGGGGAGCTGTTTTTT.

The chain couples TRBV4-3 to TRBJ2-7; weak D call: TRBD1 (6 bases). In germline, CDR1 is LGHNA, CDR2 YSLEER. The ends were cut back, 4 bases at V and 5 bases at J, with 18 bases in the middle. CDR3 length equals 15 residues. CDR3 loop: CASSLTGTRDHEQYF. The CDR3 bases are TGCGCCAGCAGCCTTACCGGGACAAGGGACCACGAGCAGTACTTC.

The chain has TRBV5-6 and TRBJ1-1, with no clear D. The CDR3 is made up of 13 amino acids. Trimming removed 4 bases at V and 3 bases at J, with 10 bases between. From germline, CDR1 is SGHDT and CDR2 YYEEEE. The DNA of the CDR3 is TGTGCCAGCAGCCCAAATTACTACACTGAAGCTTTCTTT. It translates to CASSPNYYTEAFF.

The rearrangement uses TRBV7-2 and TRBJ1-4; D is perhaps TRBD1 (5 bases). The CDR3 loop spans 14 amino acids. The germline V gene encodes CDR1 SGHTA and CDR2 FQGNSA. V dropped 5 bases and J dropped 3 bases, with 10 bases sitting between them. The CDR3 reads CASSLRGANEKLFF. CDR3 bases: TGTGCCAGCAGCCTCCGGGGGGCTAATGAAAAACTGTTTTTT.

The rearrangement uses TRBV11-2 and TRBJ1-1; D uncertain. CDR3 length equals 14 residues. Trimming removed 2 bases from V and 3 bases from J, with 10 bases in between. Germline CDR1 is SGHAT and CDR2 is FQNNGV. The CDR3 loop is CASSLSTAYTEAFF. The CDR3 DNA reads TGTGCCAGCAGCTTATCTACAGCTTACACTGAAGCTTTCTTT.

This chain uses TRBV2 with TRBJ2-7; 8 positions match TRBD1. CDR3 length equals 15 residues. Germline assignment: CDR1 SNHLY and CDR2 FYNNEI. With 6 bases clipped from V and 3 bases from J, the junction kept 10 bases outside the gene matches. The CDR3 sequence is CASRAILDRGYEQYF. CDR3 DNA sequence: TGTGCCAGCAGAGCCATTCTTGACAGGGGCTACGAGCAGTACTTC.

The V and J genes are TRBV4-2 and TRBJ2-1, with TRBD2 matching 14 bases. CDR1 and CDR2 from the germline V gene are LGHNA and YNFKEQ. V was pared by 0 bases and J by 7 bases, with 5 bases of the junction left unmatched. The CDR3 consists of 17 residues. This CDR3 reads CASSQERLAGGPNEQFF. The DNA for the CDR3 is TGTGCCAGCAGCCAAGAGAGACTAGCGGGAGGGCCGAATGAGCAGTTCTTC.

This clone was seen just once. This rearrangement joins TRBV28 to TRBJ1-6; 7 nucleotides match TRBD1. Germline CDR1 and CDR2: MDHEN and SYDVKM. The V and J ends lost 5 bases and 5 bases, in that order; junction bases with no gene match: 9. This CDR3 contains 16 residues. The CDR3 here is CASSPTTGSDNSPLHF. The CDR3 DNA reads TGTGCCAGCAGTCCGACGACAGGGTCCGATAATTCACCCCTCCACTTT.

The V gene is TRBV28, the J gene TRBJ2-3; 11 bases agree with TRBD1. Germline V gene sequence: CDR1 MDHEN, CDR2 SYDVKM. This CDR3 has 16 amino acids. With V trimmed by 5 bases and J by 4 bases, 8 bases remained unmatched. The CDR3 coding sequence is TGTGCCAGCAGTAGAAGGACAGGGGGCGGCGCAGATACGCAGTATTTT. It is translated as CASSRRTGGGADTQYF.

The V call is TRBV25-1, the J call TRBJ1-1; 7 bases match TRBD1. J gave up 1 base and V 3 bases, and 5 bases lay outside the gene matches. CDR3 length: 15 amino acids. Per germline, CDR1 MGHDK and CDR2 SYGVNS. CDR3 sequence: CASSEWGQKNTEAFF. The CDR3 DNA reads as TGTGCCAGCAGTGAGTGGGGACAGAAGAACACTGAAGCTTTCTTT. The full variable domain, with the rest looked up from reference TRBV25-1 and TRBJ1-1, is EADIYQTPRYLVIGTGKKITLECSQTMGHDKMYWYQQDPGMELHLIHYSYGVNSTEKGDLSSESTVSRIRTEHFPLTLESARPSHTSQYLCASSEWGQKNTEAFFGQGTRLTVV.

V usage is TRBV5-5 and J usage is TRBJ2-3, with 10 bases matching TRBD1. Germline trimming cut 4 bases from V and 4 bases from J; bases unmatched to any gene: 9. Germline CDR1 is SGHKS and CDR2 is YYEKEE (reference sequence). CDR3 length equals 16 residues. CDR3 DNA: TGTGCCAGCAGCCCTATCGACAGGGGGCAGGCAGATACGCAGTATTTT. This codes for CASSPIDRGQADTQYF. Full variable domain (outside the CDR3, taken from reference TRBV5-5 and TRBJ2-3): DAGVTQSPTHLIKTRGQQVTLRCSPISGHKSVSWYQQVLGQGPQFIFQYYEKEERGRGNFPDRFSARQFPNYSSELNVNALLLGDSALYLCASSPIDRGQADTQYFGPGTRLTVL.

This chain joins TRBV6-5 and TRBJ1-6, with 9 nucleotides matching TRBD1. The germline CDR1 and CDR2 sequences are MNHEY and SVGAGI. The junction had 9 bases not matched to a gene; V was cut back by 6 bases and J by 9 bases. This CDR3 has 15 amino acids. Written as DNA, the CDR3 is TGTGCCAGCAGCTGGGACAGGGTTCGTGTTTCACCCCTCCACTTT. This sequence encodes CASSWDRVRVSPLHF.

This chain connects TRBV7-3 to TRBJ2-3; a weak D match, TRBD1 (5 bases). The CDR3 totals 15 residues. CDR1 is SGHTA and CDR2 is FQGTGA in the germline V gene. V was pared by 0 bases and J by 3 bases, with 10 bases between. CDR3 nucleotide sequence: TGTGCCAGCAGCTTAACTAGTCAGGGAACAGATACGCAGTATTTT. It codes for CASSLTSQGTDTQYF.

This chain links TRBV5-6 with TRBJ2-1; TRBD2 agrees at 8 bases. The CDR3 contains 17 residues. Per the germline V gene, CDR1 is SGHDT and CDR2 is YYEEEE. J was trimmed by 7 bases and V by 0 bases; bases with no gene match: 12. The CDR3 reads CASSLVVRTSLRNEQFF. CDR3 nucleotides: TGTGCCAGCAGCTTGGTAGTTCGGACTAGCCTGCGGAATGAGCAGTTCTTC.

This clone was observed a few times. CDR3 nucleotide sequence: TGTGCCAGCAGTCGGGGACAGGGTGGCACTGAAGCTTTCTTT. This translates into CASSRGQGGTEAFF. The gene calls are TRBV27 and TRBJ1-1; 9 positions agree with TRBD1. The CDR3 covers 14 residues. V gave up 5 bases and J gave up 4 bases; unmatched junction bases: 5. Germline V gene lookup returns CDR1 MNHEY and CDR2 SMNVEV (reference sequence).

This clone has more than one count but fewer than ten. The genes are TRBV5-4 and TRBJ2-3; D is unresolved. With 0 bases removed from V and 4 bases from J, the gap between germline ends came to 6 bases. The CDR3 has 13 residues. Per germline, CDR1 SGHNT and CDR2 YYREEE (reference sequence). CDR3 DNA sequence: TGTGCCAGCAGCTTGGCTGGGCCAGATACGCAGTATTTT. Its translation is CASSLAGPDTQYF.

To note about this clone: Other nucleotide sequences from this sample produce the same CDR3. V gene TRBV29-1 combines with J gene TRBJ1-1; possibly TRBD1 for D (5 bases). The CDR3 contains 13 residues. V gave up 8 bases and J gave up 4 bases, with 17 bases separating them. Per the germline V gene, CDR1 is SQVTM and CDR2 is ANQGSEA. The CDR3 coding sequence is TGCAGCCCGTGGCAGGGAACGGGCACTGAAGCTTTCTTT. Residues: CSPWQGTGTEAFF.

The CDR3 loop is CASKQPALVFFGYTF. CDR3 sequence (DNA): TGCGCCAGCAAACAGCCTGCTCTGGTCTTTTTCGGCTACACCTTC. The chain is built from TRBV23-1 and TRBJ1-2; D not certain. TRBV23-1 is reported as an ORF; its role is uncertain. The CDR3 consists of 15 residues. The V and J ends lost 7 bases and 8 bases respectively, with 23 bases between them.

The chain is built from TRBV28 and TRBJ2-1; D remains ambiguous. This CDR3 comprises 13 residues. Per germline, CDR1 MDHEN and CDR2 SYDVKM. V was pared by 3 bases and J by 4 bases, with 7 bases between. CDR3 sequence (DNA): TGTGCCAGCAGTTTTTACAGATACAATGAGCAGTTCTTC. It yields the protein CASSFYRYNEQFF.

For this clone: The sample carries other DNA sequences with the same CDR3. CDR3 sequence reads: CASSYRGGGPNYGYTF. DNA for the CDR3: TGTGCCAGCAGTTACCGAGGAGGCGGCCCTAACTATGGCTACACCTTC. J is TRBJ1-2 and V is TRBV6-5, with D uncertain. Germline CDR1 MNHEY, CDR2 SVGAGI. V lost 2 bases and J lost 0, with 13 bases in between. The CDR3 has 16 amino acids.

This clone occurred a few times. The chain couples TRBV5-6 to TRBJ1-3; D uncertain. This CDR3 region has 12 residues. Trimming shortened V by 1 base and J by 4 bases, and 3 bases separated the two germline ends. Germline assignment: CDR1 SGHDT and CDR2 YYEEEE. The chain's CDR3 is CASSLPGNTIYF. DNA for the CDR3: TGTGCCAGCAGCTTGCCGGGAAACACCATATATTTT.

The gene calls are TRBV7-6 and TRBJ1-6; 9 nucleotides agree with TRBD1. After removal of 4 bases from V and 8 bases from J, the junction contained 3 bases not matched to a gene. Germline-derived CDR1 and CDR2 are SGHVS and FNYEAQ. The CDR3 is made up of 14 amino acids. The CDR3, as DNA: TGTGCCAGCAGCTCCACAGGGGGCTATTCACCCCTCCACTTT. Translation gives CASSSTGGYSPLHF.

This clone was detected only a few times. In DNA, the CDR3 is TGTGCCAGCAGTCCCCCGCCGGGACAGGGATATGGCTACACCTTC. Translation: CASSPPPGQGYGYTF. The gene calls are TRBV28 and TRBJ1-2, with 9 bases aligning to TRBD1. This CDR3 is built from 15 residues. Germline values: CDR1 MDHEN, CDR2 SYDVKM. Trimming took 5 bases from V and 5 from J; bases not matched to a gene: 9.